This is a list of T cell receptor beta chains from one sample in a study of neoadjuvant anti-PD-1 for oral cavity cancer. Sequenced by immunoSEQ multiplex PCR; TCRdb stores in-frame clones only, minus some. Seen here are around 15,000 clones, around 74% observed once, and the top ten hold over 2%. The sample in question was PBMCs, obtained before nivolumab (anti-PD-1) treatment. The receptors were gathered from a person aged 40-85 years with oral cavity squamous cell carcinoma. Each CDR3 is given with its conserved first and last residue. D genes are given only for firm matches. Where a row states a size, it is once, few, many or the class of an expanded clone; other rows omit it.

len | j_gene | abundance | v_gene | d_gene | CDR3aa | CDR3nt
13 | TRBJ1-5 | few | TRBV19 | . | CASSNSRNQPQHF | TGTGCCAGTAGTAATTCGAGGAACCAGCCCCAGCATTTT
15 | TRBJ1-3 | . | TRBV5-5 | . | CASSLGAGTGNTIYF | TGTGCCAGCAGCTTGGGGGCAGGGACTGGAAACACCATATATTTT
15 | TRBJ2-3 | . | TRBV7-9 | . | CASSFPDIGSDTQYF | TGTGCCAGCAGCTTTCCCGACATAGGGTCAGATACGCAGTATTTT
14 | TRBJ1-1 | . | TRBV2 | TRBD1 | CASSEKTGIPEAFF | TGTGCCAGCAGTGAGAAGACAGGGATCCCTGAAGCTTTCTTT
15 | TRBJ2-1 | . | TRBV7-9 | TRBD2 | CASSPGTSLSGEQFF | TGTGCCAGCAGCCCAGGGACTAGCCTGTCGGGTGAGCAGTTCTTC
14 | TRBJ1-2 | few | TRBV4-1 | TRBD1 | CASSQADRGYGYTF | TGCGCCAGCAGCCAAGCGGACAGGGGCTATGGCTACACCTTC
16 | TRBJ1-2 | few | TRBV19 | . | CASSPNWAGTNYGYTF | TGTGCCAGTAGTCCCAATTGGGCAGGAACAAACTATGGCTACACCTTC
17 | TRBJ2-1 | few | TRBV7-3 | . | CASSLTGGGTTYNEQFF | TGTGCCAGCAGCTTAACGGGGGGCGGAACTACATACAATGAGCAGTTCTTC
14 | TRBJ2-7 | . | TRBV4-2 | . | CASSQDPVVGEQYF | TGTGCCAGCAGCCAAGATCCGGTCGTGGGCGAGCAGTACTTC
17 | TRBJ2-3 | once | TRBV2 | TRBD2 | CASSDLAGASSTDTQYF | TGTGCCAGCAGTGACCTAGCGGGAGCCTCTAGCACAGATACGCAGTATTTT
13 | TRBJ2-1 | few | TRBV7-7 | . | CASSPDSNNEQFF | TGTGCTAGCAGTCCTGACTCGAACAATGAGCAGTTCTTC
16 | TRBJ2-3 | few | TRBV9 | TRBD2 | CASSVGSSGSLDTQYF | TGTGCCAGCAGCGTAGGCTCTAGCGGGAGCCTAGATACGCAGTATTTT
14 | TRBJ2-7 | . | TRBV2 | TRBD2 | CASRGLAGGYEQYF | TGTGCCAGCAGGGGACTAGCGGGAGGGTACGAGCAGTACTTC
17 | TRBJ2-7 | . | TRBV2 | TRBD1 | CASRESRDRATLYEQYF | TGTGCCAGCAGGGAGTCCCGGGACAGGGCCACCCTCTACGAGCAGTACTTC
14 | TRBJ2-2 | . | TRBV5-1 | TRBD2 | CASSWEGNTGELFF | TGCGCCAGCAGCTGGGAGGGCAACACCGGGGAGCTGTTTTTT
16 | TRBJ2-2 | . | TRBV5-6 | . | CASSLVALGYTGELFF | TGTGCCAGCAGCTTGGTGGCCCTCGGGTACACCGGGGAGCTGTTTTTT
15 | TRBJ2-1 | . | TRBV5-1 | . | CASSFGASRGNEQFF | TGCGCCAGCAGCTTTGGGGCGTCAAGGGGAAATGAGCAGTTCTTC
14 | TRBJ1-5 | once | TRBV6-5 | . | CATRAGHSNQPQHF | TGTGCCACCCGGGCGGGGCACAGCAATCAGCCCCAGCATTTT
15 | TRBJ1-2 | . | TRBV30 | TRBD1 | CAWSVWAQGADGYTF | TGTGCCTGGAGTGTATGGGCCCAGGGGGCAGATGGCTACACCTTC
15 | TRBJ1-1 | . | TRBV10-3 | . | CAISGQGRGDTEAFF | TGTGCCATCAGTGGCCAGGGGAGAGGGGACACTGAAGCTTTCTTT
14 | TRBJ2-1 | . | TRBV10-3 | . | CAIKGSTLHDEQFF | TGTGCCATCAAAGGATCCACCTTACATGATGAGCAGTTCTTC
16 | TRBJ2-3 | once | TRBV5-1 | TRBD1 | CASSLATGQNTDTQYF | TGCGCCAGCAGCTTGGCCACGGGACAGAACACAGATACGCAGTATTTT
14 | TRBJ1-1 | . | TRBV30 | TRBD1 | CAWSIQGAGTEAFF | TGTGCCTGGAGTATACAGGGGGCAGGGACTGAAGCTTTCTTT
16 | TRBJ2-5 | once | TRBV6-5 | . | CASSYSRTIGQETQYF | TGTGCCAGCAGTTACTCGAGGACCATAGGCCAAGAGACCCAGTACTTC
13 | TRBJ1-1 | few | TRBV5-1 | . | CASSLEGPLAAFF | TGCGCCAGCAGCTTGGAGGGACCTCTGGCCGCTTTCTTT
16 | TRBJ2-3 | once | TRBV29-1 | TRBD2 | CSVELASGRGTDTQYF | TGCAGCGTTGAACTGGCTAGCGGGAGGGGCACAGATACGCAGTATTTT